This entry is about one TCR beta chain. Antigen specificity is unknown. This sample stems from a study of cytomegalovirus exposure and HLA in healthy donors. The study's findings and limits: Common viral pathogens were later found to be apparently linked to several of the most significant clusters. Sequencing probably produced one cluster of sequence variants that were highly shared. In a later analysis, an Asian-associated ancestry cluster reportedly showed fewer N-insertions than the roughly 730-donor mean.

The study sampled nominally healthy donors, though unrecorded immune exposures were likely. Germline CDR1 LNHDA, CDR2 SQIVND (reference sequence). CDR3 length: 15 residues. V was pared by 7 bases and J by 0 bases, with 13 bases between. The PCR made use of 60 Vbeta and 13 Jbeta primers. Only in-frame clones appear in the TCRdb table, and some are missing; sequencing was by immunoSEQ multiplex PCR. The table has around 70,000 clones, 60% to 75% seen once. This sequence joins TRBV19 and TRBJ2-4; TRBD2 might be the D (6 bases). The sample was PBMCs. The clonotype originates from a man in his 70s in good health and CMV-seronegative. The CDR3 bases are TGTGCCAGTACCCAGGGAGGTCTAGCCAAAAACATTCAGTACTTC. This translates into CASTQGGLAKNIQYF.